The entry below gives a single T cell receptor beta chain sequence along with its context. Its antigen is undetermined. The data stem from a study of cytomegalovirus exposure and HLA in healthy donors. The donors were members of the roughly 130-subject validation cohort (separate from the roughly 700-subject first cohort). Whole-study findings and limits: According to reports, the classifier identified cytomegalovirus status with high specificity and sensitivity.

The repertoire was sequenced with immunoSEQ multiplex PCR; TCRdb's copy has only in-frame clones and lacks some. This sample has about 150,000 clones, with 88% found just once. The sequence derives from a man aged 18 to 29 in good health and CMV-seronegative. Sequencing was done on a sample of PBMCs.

The CDR3 reads CASSSLPPGENTGELFF. DNA of the CDR3: TGTGCCAGCAGTTCACTACCACCGGGGGAGAACACCGGGGAGCTGTTTTTT. The gene calls are TRBV28 and TRBJ2-2, with D possibly matching TRBD2 (6 bases). V lost 4 bases and J 1 base, leaving 16 bases between the germline ends. Germline V gives CDR1 MDHEN, CDR2 SYDVKM. CDR3 size: 17 residues.